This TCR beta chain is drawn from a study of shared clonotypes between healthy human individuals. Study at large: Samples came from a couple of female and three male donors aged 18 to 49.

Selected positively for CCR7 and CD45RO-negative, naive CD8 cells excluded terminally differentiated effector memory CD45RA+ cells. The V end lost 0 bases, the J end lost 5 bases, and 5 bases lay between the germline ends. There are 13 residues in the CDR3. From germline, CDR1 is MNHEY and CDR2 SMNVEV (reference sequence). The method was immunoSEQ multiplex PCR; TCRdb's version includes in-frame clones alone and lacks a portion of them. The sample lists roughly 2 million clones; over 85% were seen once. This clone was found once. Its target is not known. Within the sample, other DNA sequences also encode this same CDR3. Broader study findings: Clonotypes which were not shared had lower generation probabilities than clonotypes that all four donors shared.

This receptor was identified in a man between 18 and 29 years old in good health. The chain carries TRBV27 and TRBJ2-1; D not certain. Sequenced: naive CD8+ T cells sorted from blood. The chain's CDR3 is CASSLSRDNEQFF. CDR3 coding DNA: TGTGCCAGCAGTTTATCCCGGGACAATGAGCAGTTCTTC.